Below are 22 T cell receptor beta chains sequenced from a single sample in a study of blood T cell repertoires in COVID-19. The repertoire was sequenced with immunoSEQ multiplex PCR; TCRdb's copy has only in-frame clones and lacks some. The table includes about 99,000 clones, 80% to 90% detected once. The specimen sequenced was peripheral blood. The receptors were gathered from a man aged 50 or older with acute or convalescent COVID-19.

The chain recombines TRBV4-1 with TRBJ1-4, with 7 nucleotides matching TRBD1. This CDR3 region has 15 residues. The germline V gene has CDR1 MGHRA and CDR2 YSYEKL. V gave up 4 bases and J gave up 6 bases; unmatched junction bases: 8. CDR3 coding DNA: TGCGCCAGCAGCCGGACGACAGGGAATGATGAAAAACTGTTTTTT. Protein sequence: CASSRTTGNDEKLFF.

The rearrangement joins TRBV18 to TRBJ2-3; D is ambiguous. Germline-derived CDR1 and CDR2 are KGHSH and LQKENI. Trimming removed 3 bases from V and 1 base from J, with 8 bases in between. The CDR3 covers 14 residues. CDR3 sequence: CASSPMAGTDTQYF. CDR3 DNA: TGTGCCAGCTCACCGATGGCAGGCACAGATACGCAGTATTTT.

This clone occurred a few times. The V and J genes are TRBV29-1 and TRBJ2-7; TRBD1 might be the D (5 bases). CDR3 size: 15 residues. The V end was cut by 6 bases, the J end by 6 bases, with 24 bases between. CDR1 SQVTM and CDR2 ANQGSEA come from the germline V gene. CDR3 sequence (DNA): TGCAGCGTCCGCGGTTCAGGGTCTCTCGTAGGCGAGCAGTACTTC. Translation: CSVRGSGSLVGEQYF.

This chain connects TRBV2 to TRBJ2-3; the match to TRBD1 covers 7 bases. This CDR3 is 14 amino acids long. The germline gives CDR1 SNHLY, CDR2 FYNNEI. The V and J ends lost 8 bases and 0 bases, in that order; junction bases with no gene match: 5. The CDR3 protein is CASGRDRSTDTQYF. The CDR3 DNA reads TGTGCCAGCGGCCGGGACAGAAGCACAGATACGCAGTATTTT.

In this sample, this clone turned up a few times. The gene calls are TRBV30 and TRBJ1-5; 7 bases fit TRBD1. The germline V gene encodes CDR1 GTSNPN and CDR2 SVGIG (reference sequence). J lost 5 bases, V lost 0 bases, and 4 bases had no gene match. CDR3 length equals 14 residues. The CDR3 loop is CAWSVGQGDQPQHF. The CDR3 DNA is TGTGCCTGGAGTGTCGGTCAGGGGGATCAGCCCCAGCATTTT.

This clone came up a few times. V usage is TRBV10-3 and J usage is TRBJ2-1, with 14 bases lining up with TRBD2. With 6 bases clipped from V and 8 bases from J, the junction kept 3 bases outside the gene matches. Germline assignment: CDR1 ENHRY and CDR2 SYGVKD. This CDR3 comprises 14 residues. CDR3 sequence: CAIRGLAGVDEQFF. Here the CDR3 DNA reads TGTGCCATCAGGGGACTAGCGGGAGTCGATGAGCAGTTCTTC.

The rearrangement uses TRBV7-9 and TRBJ2-5; TRBD2 agrees at 12 bases. Germline lookup yields CDR1 SEHNR and CDR2 FQNEAQ (reference sequence). V was clipped by 3 bases and J by 5 bases; unmatched bases: 4. The CDR3 is 15 amino acids. This chain's CDR3 is CASSLTSGSGETQYF. The CDR3 DNA reads TGTGCCAGCAGCTTGACTAGCGGGAGTGGGGAGACCCAGTACTTC. Full variable domain (outside the CDR3, taken from reference TRBV7-9 and TRBJ2-5): DTGVSQNPRHKITKRGQNVTFRCDPISEHNRLYWYRQTLGQGPEFLTYFQNEAQLEKSRLLSDRFSAERPKGSFSTLEIQRTEQGDSAMYLCASSLTSGSGETQYFGPGTRLLVL.

Worth noting for this clone: At one of its ends the junction is not consistent with the germline gene, which may arise from a read error. This chain connects TRBV25-1 to TRBJ1-1; perhaps TRBD1 as D (5 bases). Germline lookup yields CDR1 MGHDK and CDR2 SYGVNS. This CDR3 has 14 residues. Written as DNA, the CDR3 is TGTGCCAGCAATGAACGAAGGAGGGGAGCTGAAGCTTTCTTT. Its translation is CASNERRRGAEAFF.

This chain uses TRBV28 with TRBJ2-7; a possible D gene is TRBD1 (5 bases). V lost 3 bases and J lost 0, with 9 bases in between. This CDR3 spans 14 amino acids. Germline CDR1 and CDR2: MDHEN and SYDVKM. CDR3 in DNA: TGTGCCAGCAGTTTCCAGGGCCTCTCCTACGAGCAGTACTTC. It codes for CASSFQGLSYEQYF.

The chain combines TRBV18 with TRBJ1-2, with TRBD1 matching over 8 bases. CDR3 length: 14 amino acids. Germline lookup yields CDR1 KGHSH and CDR2 LQKENI. Trimming removed 3 bases from V and 5 bases from J; junction bases left unmatched: 5. For the CDR3, the DNA is TGTGCCAGCTCACCTAGACAGGGGCCTTATGGCTACACCTTC. Protein sequence: CASSPRQGPYGYTF.

DNA for the CDR3: TGTGCCACCAGCAGAGATCGAGGACTAGCGGCAATGCAGTACTTC. Protein sequence: CATSRDRGLAAMQYF. This chain links TRBV15 with TRBJ2-7, with TRBD2 matching 10 bases. The V segment lost 0 bases and the J segment 9 bases; nucleotides outside the gene matches: 8. The germline V gene has CDR1 LNHNV and CDR2 YYDKDF (reference sequence). The CDR3 runs to 15 residues.

The rearrangement uses TRBV5-6 and TRBJ2-1; 15 bases match TRBD2. Germline V gene data show CDR1 as SGHDT and CDR2 as YYEEEE. The CDR3 is made up of 16 amino acids. The ends lost 1 base at V and 9 bases at J; junction bases unmatched: 5. The CDR3 DNA reads as TGTGCCAGCAGCTTGCCCGGACTAGCGGGAGGGCTTGAGCAGTTCTTC. It codes for CASSLPGLAGGLEQFF.

The genes are TRBV19 and TRBJ2-1, with 13 bases fitting TRBD2. J lost 4 bases, V lost 3 bases, and 3 bases had no gene match. The CDR3 consists of 16 residues. Germline V gene data show CDR1 as LNHDA and CDR2 as SQIVND (reference sequence). The CDR3 region is CASSITSGRVYNEQFF. CDR3 coding DNA: TGTGCCAGTAGTATTACTAGCGGGAGGGTATACAATGAGCAGTTCTTC.

V and J are TRBV30 and TRBJ2-7; D is perhaps TRBD1 (5 bases). The V gene lost 2 bases and the J gene lost 9 bases, with 11 bases spanning the gap. There are 11 residues in the CDR3. Germline CDR1 is GTSNPN and CDR2 is SVGIG (reference sequence). CDR3 DNA: TGTGCCTGGAGTTCAGGGCACGCGCAGTACTTC. The encoded protein is CAWSSGHAQYF. Drawing the rest from reference TRBV30 and TRBJ2-7, the complete variable domain is SQTIHQWPATLVQPVGSPLSLECTVEGTSNPNLYWYRQAAGRGLQLLFYSVGIGQISSEVPQNLSASRPQDRQFILSSKKLLLSDSGFYLCAWSSGHAQYFGPGTRLTVT.

For the CDR3, the DNA is TGTGCCAGCAGCTTAGTGGCCGGGAACAACGAGCAGTACTTC. It yields the protein CASSLVAGNNEQYF. The chain joins TRBV7-9 to TRBJ2-7; D may be TRBD2 (5 bases). Germline V CDR1 and CDR2: SEHNR, FQNEAQ (reference sequence). The CDR3 has 14 residues. The V end was cut by 1 base, the J end by 5 bases, with 12 bases between.

The V call is TRBV19, the J call TRBJ2-3, with TRBD2 as a possible D gene (6 bases). V gave up 6 bases and J gave up 3 bases, with 10 bases separating them. This CDR3 has 13 residues. Germline V CDR1 and CDR2: LNHDA, SQIVND (reference sequence). CDR3 coding DNA: TGTGCCAGTAGGGCTAGCGAGACAGATACGCAGTATTTT. Translating gives CASRASETDTQYF.

This clone is a singleton in its sample. V is TRBV9 and J is TRBJ2-7; 11 nucleotides line up with TRBD2. The V segment lost 0 bases and the J segment 6 bases; nucleotides outside the gene matches: 14. The germline V gene encodes CDR1 SGDLS and CDR2 YYNGEE. The CDR3 has 18 amino acids. As DNA, the CDR3 is TGTGCCAGCAGCGTAGGATGGGGAAGACTAGCGGGAACCGGCGAGCAGTACTTC. The encoded protein is CASSVGWGRLAGTGEQYF.

CDR3: CASSRAAGGFNEQFF. The CDR3 DNA reads as TGTGCCAGCAGCCGTGCAGCGGGAGGTTTCAATGAGCAGTTCTTC. The rearrangement links TRBV3-1 (or the pseudogene TRBV3-2) to TRBJ2-1, with 9 positions matching TRBD2. The CDR3 is 15 amino acids. CDR1 and CDR2 (germline): LGHDT, YNNKEL (reference sequence). V lost 4 bases and J lost 6; bases outside the gene matches: 7.

This chain links TRBV14 with TRBJ2-3, with TRBD1 matching over 9 bases. The CDR3 is made up of 16 amino acids. Germline V gives CDR1 SGHDN, CDR2 FVKESK. V gave up 10 bases and J gave up 2 bases; unmatched junction bases: 13. DNA for the CDR3: TGTGCCAACCCAGCGGGACAGGGATTCCCCACAGATACGCAGTATTTT. This translates into CANPAGQGFPTDTQYF.

This chain uses TRBV2 with TRBJ2-2, with D unclear. CDR3 length equals 14 residues. Germline V gene sequence: CDR1 SNHLY, CDR2 FYNNEI. Trimming cost V 6 bases and J 3 bases, with 11 bases left between them. The CDR3 here is CASRRQTYTGELFF. Here the CDR3 DNA reads TGTGCCAGCAGGCGGCAGACCTACACCGGGGAGCTGTTTTTT. Drawing the rest from reference TRBV2 and TRBJ2-2, the complete variable domain is EPEVTQTPSHQVTQMGQEVILRCVPISNHLYFYWYRQILGQKVEFLVSFYNNEISEKSEIFDDQFSVERPDGSNFTLKIRSTKLEDSAMYFCASRRQTYTGELFFGEGSRLTVL.

The chain links TRBV29-1 to TRBJ2-5; 7 bases line up with TRBD1. The junction had 12 bases not matched to a gene; V was cut back by 6 bases and J by 5 bases. CDR1 is SQVTM and CDR2 is ANQGSEA in the germline V gene. This CDR3 has 14 residues. CDR3 residues: CSVQHTGAKETQYF. The CDR3 nucleotides are TGCAGCGTCCAACATACAGGGGCAAAGGAGACCCAGTACTTC.

The chain combines TRBV6-4 with TRBJ2-1; weak D call: TRBD2 (6 bases). The germline gives CDR1 MRHNA, CDR2 SNTAGT. The length of the CDR3 is 13 residues. V lost 3 bases and J 7 bases, leaving 10 bases between the germline ends. CDR3 in DNA: TGTGCCAGCAGTGATCTAGCGACTAATGAGCAGTTCTTC. The encoded protein is CASSDLATNEQFF.